The T cell receptor beta chain described here comes from a study of T cells in localized non-small cell lung cancer. Whole-study results and caveats: Adjacent lung was found to contain a median approximately 60 of the top 100 tumor clones. Elevated circulating T cell density in blood was associated with longer overall survival. It remains possible that heterogeneity exists, since only one tumor region was sequenced. Uninvolved nearby lung showed the greatest T cell clonality, exceeding that found in tumor.

This clone was counted only a few times. The antigen is undetermined. Repertoires were generated with immunoSEQ multiplex PCR, while TCRdb's copy carries only in-frame clones and drops some. The sample yields around 90,000 clones, over 60% seen once. Trimming shortened V by 6 bases and J by 7 bases, and 15 bases separated the two germline ends. CDR1 and CDR2 from the germline V gene are SEHNR and FQNEAQ (reference sequence). The CDR3 has 13 residues. The TCR sequence derives from a man between 40 and 70 years old with stage II squamous cell lung carcinoma. The specimen was PBMCs, collected before any cancer treatment. The V call is TRBV7-9, the J call TRBJ1-1; D is undetermined. DNA for the CDR3: TGTGCCAGCAGGTCATTTGGAAGGGATGAAGCTTTCTTT. Protein: CASRSFGRDEAFF.